The T cell receptor (beta chain) described here comes from a study of T cell responses to AZD1222 COVID-19 vaccine. Turning to this clone: Its specificity is not known. Additional DNA sequences in this sample encode the identical CDR3.

Some clones are missing from TCRdb's copy, which holds only in-frame ones; the method was immunoSEQ multiplex PCR. The data contain about 110,000 clones, approximately 88% of them singletons. Study-wide points: The repertoires were collected only after the peak T cell response.

This CDR3 is built from 15 residues. Per the germline V gene, CDR1 is MDHEN and CDR2 is SYDVKM. V lost 6 bases, J lost 2 bases, and 9 bases stayed unmatched. The chain uses TRBV28 and TRBJ2-7, with 8 bases lining up with TRBD2. The sample consisted of peripheral blood, taken on day 0 of AZD1222 vaccination. This receptor was obtained from an adult in good health. CDR3 nucleotides: TGTGCCAGCAGCCCCTCTAGCGGGCTGACCTACGAGCAGTACTTC. Translation gives CASSPSSGLTYEQYF.